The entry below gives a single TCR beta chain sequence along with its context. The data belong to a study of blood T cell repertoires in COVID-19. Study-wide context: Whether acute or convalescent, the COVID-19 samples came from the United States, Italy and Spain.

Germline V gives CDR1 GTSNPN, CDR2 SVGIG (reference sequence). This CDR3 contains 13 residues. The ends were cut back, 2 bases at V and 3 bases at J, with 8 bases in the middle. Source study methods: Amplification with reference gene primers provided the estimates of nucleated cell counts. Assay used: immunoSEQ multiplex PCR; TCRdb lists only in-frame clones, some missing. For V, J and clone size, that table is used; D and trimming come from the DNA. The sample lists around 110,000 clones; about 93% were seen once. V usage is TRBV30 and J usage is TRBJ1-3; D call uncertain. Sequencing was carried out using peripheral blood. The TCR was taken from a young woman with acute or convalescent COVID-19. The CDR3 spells CAWSSVFGNTIYF. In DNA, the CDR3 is TGTGCCTGGAGTTCAGTATTTGGAAACACCATATATTTT.